The present T cell receptor beta chain was sequenced within a study of cytomegalovirus exposure and HLA in healthy donors. Donors in the study were healthy people who gave bone marrow. Vbeta (60) and Jbeta (13) primers were used in the PCR. Produced via immunoSEQ multiplex PCR; TCRdb's table is partial and in-frame only. The table shows about 200,000 clones, with approximately 78% occurring only once. Per germline, CDR1 SGHTA and CDR2 FQGNSA. The CDR3 sequence is 16 residues long. Trimming cost V 1 base and J 10 bases, with 20 bases left between them. This receptor was taken from a woman between 18 and 29 years old in good health and CMV-seronegative. This chain uses TRBV7-2 with TRBJ2-1, with D unclear. The sequenced material came from PBMCs. The CDR3 DNA reads as TGTGCCAGCAGCTTAGACTTGTGGGTAGCCGGCTCCGAGCAGTTCTTC. This gives the protein CASSLDLWVAGSEQFF.